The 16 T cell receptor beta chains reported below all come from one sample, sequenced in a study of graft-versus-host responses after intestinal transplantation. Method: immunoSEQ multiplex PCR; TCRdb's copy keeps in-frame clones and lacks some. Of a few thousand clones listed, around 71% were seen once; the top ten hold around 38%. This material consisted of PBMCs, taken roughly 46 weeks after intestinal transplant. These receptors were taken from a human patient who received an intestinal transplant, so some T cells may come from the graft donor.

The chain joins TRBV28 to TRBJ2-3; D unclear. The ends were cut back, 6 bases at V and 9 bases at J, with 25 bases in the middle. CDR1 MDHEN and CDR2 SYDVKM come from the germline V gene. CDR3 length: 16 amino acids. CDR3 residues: CASRDLVLGSPMTQYF. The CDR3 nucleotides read TGTGCCAGCAGGGACCTTGTCCTCGGATCACCTATGACGCAGTATTTT.

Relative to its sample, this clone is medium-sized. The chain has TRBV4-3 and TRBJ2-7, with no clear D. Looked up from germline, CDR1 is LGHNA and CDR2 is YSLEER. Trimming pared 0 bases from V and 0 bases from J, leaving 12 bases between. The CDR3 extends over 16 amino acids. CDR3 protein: CASSQELGFSSYEQYF. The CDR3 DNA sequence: TGCGCCAGCAGCCAAGAGTTAGGATTCAGCTCCTACGAGCAGTACTTC.

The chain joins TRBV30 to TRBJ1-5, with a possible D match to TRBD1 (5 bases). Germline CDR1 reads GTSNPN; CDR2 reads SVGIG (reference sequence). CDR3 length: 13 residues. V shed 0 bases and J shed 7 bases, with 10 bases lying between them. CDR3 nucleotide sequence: TGTGCCTGGAGTGTACAGGATGAGCAGCCCCAGCATTTT. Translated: CAWSVQDEQPQHF. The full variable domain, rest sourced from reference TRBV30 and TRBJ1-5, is SQTIHQWPATLVQPVGSPLSLECTVEGTSNPNLYWYRQAAGRGLQLLFYSVGIGQISSEVPQNLSASRPQDRQFILSSKKLLLSDSGFYLCAWSVQDEQPQHFGDGTRLSIL.

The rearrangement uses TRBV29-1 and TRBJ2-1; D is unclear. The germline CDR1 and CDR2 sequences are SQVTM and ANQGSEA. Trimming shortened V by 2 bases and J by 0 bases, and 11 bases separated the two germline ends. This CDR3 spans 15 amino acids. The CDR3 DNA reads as TGCAGCGTTGAATCTCGGCACCACTCCTACAATGAGCAGTTCTTC. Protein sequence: CSVESRHHSYNEQFF.

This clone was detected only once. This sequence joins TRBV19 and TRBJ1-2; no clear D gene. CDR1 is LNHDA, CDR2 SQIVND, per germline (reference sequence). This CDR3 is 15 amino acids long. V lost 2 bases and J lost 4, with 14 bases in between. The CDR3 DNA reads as TGTGCCAGTAGTATACAACGGACGGCCTTCTATGGCTACACCTTC. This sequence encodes CASSIQRTAFYGYTF. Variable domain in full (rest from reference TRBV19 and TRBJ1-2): DGGITQSPKYLFRKEGQNVTLSCEQNLNHDAMYWYRQDPGQGLRLIYYSQIVNDFQKGDIAEGYSVSREKKESFPLTVTSAQKNPTAFYLCASSIQRTAFYGYTFGSGTRLTVV.

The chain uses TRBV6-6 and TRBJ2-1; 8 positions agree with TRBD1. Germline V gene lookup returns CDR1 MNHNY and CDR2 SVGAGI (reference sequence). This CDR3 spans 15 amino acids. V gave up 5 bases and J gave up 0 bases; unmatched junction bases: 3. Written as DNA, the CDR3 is TGTGCCAGCAGTCCCACAGGGGGCTCCTACAATGAGCAGTTCTTC. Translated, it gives CASSPTGGSYNEQFF.

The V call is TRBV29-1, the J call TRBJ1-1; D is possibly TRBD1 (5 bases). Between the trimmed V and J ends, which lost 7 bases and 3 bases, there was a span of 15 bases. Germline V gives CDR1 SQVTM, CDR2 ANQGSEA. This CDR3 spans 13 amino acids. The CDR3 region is CSAQTEGDTEAFF. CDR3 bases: TGCAGCGCTCAGACAGAAGGGGACACTGAAGCTTTCTTT.

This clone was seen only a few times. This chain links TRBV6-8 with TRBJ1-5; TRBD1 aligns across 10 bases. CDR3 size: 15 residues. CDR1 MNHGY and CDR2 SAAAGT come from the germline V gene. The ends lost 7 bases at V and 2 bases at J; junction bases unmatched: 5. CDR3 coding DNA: TGTGCCAGCACCGGGACAGGGGTAGGCAATCAGCCCCAGCATTTT. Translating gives CASTGTGVGNQPQHF.

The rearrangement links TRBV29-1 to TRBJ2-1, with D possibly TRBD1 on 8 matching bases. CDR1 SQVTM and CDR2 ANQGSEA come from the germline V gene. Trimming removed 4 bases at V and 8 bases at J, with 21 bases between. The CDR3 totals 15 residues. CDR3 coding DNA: TGCAGCGTTGCCAGGACAGGGCGGACTAGGCATGAGCAGTTCTTC. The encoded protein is CSVARTGRTRHEQFF.

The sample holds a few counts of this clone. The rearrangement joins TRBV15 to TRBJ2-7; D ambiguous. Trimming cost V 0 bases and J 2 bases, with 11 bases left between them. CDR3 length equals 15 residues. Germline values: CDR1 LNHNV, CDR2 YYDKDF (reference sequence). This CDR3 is CATSRDYTDTYEQYF. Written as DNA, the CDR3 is TGTGCCACCAGCAGAGATTATACCGACACCTACGAGCAGTACTTC.

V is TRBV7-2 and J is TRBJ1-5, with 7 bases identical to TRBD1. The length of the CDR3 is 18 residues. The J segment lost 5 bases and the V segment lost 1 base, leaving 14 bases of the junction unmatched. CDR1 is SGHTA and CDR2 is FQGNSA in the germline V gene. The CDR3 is CASSLVVRGRVIDQPQHF. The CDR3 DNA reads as TGTGCCAGCAGCTTAGTAGTTAGGGGGCGGGTGATCGATCAGCCCCAGCATTTT. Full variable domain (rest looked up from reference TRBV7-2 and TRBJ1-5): GAGVSQSPSNKVTEKGKDVELRCDPISGHTALYWYRQSLGQGLEFLIYFQGNSAPDKSGLPSDRFSAERTGGSVSTLTIQRTQQEDSAVYLCASSLVVRGRVIDQPQHFGDGTRLSIL.

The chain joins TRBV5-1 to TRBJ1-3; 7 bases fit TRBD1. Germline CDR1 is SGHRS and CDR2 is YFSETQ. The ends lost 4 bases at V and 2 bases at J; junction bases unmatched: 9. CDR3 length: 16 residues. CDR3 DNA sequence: TGCGCCAGCAGCAAATCCCTGGGACAGCCTGGAAACACCATATATTTT. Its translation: CASSKSLGQPGNTIYF.

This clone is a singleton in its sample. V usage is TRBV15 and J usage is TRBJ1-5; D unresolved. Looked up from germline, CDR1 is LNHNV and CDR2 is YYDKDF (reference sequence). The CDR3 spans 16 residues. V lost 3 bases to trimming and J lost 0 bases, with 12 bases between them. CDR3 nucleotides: TGTGCCACCAGCAGTCACAGAACCTATAGCAATCAGCCCCAGCATTTT. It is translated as CATSSHRTYSNQPQHF.

The CDR3 sequence is CASSERPWEKLFF. CDR3 coding DNA: TGTGCCAGTAGTGAGCGGCCGTGGGAAAAACTGTTTTTT. This chain uses TRBV19 with TRBJ1-4; no firm D call. Trimming left V 5 bases short and J 8 bases short, with 12 bases between. The CDR3 has 13 amino acids. From germline, CDR1 is LNHDA and CDR2 SQIVND (reference sequence).

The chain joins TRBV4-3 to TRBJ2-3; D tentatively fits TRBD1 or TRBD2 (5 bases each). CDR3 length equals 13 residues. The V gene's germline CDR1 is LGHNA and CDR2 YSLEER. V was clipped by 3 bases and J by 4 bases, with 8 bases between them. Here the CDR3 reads CASSQQGADTQYF. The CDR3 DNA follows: TGCGCCAGCAGCCAGCAGGGAGCAGATACGCAGTATTTT.

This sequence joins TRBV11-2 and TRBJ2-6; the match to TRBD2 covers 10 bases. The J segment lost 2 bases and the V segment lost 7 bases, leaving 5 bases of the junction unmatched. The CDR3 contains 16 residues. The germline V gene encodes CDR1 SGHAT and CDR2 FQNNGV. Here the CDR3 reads CASTTAGGPGANVLTF. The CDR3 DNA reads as TGTGCCAGCACCACAGCGGGGGGGCCTGGGGCCAACGTCCTGACTTTC.